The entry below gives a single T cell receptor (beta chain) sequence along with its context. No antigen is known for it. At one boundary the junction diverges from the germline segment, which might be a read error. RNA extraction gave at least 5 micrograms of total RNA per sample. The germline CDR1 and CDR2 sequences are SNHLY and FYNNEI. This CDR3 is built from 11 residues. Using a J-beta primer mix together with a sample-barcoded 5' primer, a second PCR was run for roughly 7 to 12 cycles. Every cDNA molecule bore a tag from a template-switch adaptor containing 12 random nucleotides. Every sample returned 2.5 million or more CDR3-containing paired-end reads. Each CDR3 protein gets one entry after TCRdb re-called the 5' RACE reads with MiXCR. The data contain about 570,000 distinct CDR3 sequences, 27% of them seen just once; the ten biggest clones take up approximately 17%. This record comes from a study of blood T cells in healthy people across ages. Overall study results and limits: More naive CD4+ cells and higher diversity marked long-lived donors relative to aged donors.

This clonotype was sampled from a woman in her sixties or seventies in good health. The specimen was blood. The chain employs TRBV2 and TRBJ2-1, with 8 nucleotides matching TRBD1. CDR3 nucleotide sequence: TGTGCCAGCAGTGGGGGCCAGGGGGCTGTCTTC. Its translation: CASSGGQGAVF.